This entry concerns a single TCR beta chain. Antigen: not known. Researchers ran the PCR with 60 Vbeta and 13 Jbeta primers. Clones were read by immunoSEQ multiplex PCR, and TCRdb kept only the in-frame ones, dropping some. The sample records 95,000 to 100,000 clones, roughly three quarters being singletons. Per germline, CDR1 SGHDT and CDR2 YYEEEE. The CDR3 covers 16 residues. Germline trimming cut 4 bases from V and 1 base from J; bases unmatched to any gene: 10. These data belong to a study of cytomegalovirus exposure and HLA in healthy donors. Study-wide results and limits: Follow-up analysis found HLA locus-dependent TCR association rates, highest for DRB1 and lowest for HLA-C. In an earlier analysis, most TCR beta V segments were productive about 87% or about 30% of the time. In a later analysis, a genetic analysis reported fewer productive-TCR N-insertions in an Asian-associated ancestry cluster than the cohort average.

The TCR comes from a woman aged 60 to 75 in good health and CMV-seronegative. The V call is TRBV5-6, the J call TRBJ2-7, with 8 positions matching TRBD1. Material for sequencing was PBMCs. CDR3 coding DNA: TGTGCCAGCAGCCTGAGACAGGGGCGTAAATCCTACGAGCAGTACTTC. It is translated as CASSLRQGRKSYEQYF.